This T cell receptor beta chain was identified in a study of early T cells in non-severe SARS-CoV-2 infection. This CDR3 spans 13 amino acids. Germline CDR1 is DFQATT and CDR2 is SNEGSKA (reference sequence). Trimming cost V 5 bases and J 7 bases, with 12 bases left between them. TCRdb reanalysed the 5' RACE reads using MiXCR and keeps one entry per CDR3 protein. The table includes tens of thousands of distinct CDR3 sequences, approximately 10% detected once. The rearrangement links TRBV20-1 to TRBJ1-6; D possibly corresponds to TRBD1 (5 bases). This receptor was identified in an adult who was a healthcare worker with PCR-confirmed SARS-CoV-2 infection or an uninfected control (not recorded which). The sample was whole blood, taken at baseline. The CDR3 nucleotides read TGCAGTGCTGGAGGGGAGGGCAATTCACCCCTCCACTTT. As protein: CSAGGEGNSPLHF.